This passage covers 26 T cell receptor beta chains from one sample sequenced in a study of cytomegalovirus exposure and HLA in healthy donors. Researchers ran the PCR with 60 Vbeta and 13 Jbeta primers. Measured with immunoSEQ multiplex PCR; TCRdb has only the in-frame clones, and not every one. The repertoire holds 150,000 to 200,000 clones, with about 80% as singletons. The specimen sequenced was PBMCs. The receptor source for this set is a woman in her thirties or forties in good health and CMV-seronegative.

This chain joins TRBV5-1 and TRBJ2-7; maybe TRBD1 (6 bases). The CDR3 spans 15 residues. V lost 4 bases, J lost 7 bases, and 21 bases lay in between. Germline V gene lookup returns CDR1 SGHRS and CDR2 YFSETQ. CDR3 DNA: TGCGCCAGCAGCCTGGTAGGGCAGGGGATTGGGGAGCAGTACTTC. It encodes CASSLVGQGIGEQYF.

The chain carries TRBV2 and TRBJ1-5; no reliable D call. The CDR3 loop spans 14 amino acids. Trimming removed 4 bases from V and 4 bases from J, with 11 bases in between. Per germline, CDR1 SNHLY and CDR2 FYNNEI. The CDR3 DNA follows: TGTGCCAGCAGTGGAGGTATGTCGAATCAGCCCCAGCATTTT. Encoded protein: CASSGGMSNQPQHF.

The chain uses TRBV20-1 and TRBJ1-2; D is unclear. CDR3 length equals 8 residues. Deletions cut 6 bases from V and 12 bases from J, with 8 bases between. CDR1 and CDR2 (germline): DFQATT, SNEGSKA (reference sequence). This CDR3 is CSALRNTF. The DNA for the CDR3 is TGCAGTGCCCTGAGGAACACCTTC.

The chain joins TRBV7-6 to TRBJ2-7, with D maybe TRBD1 (5 bases). Per the germline V gene, CDR1 is SGHVS and CDR2 is FNYEAQ. V shed 4 bases and J shed 6 bases, with 16 bases lying between them. This CDR3 has 14 amino acids. The DNA for the CDR3 is TGTGCCAGCAGCTCACAATCAGGGTTCGGCGAGCAGTACTTC. Its translation is CASSSQSGFGEQYF.

This sequence joins TRBV14 and TRBJ1-6; possibly TRBD1 for D (6 bases). In germline, CDR1 is SGHDN, CDR2 FVKESK. This CDR3 contains 13 residues. Trimming removed 4 bases at V and 6 bases at J, with 7 bases between. CDR3 protein: CASSRTVNSPLHF. The CDR3 nucleotides read TGTGCCAGCAGCCGGACAGTTAATTCACCCCTCCACTTT.

This clone appeared a few times. The V and J genes are TRBV4-1 and TRBJ2-7, with 10 nucleotides matching TRBD1. This CDR3 comprises 15 residues. Germline V gene lookup returns CDR1 MGHRA and CDR2 YSYEKL. V dropped 3 bases and J dropped 6; count of bases not matched to a gene: 8. CDR3 bases: TGCGCCAGCAGCCAGACGGAGACAGGGGGCATCGAGCAGTACTTC. Translated: CASSQTETGGIEQYF.

The chain recombines TRBV18 with TRBJ1-1; 9 bases agree with TRBD1. V lost 2 bases, J lost 7 bases, and 5 bases stayed unmatched. Germline lookup yields CDR1 KGHSH and CDR2 LQKENI. CDR3 length equals 14 residues. The CDR3 loop is CASSPGSGQGEAFF. In DNA form, the CDR3 reads TGTGCCAGCTCACCAGGGTCGGGACAGGGTGAAGCTTTCTTT. The full variable domain, with the rest looked up from reference TRBV18 and TRBJ1-1, is NAGVMQNPRHLVRRRGQEARLRCSPMKGHSHVYWYRQLPEEGLKFMVYLQKENIIDESGMPKERFSAEFPKEGPSILRIQQVVRGDSAAYFCASSPGSGQGEAFFGQGTRLTVV.

J is TRBJ2-5 and V is TRBV11-3, with 11 nucleotides matching TRBD2. CDR3 length: 15 residues. V lost 1 base to trimming and J lost 5 bases; unmatched junction nucleotides: 3. Germline V gene lookup returns CDR1 SGHNT and CDR2 YENEEA. The CDR3, as DNA: TGTGCCAGCAGCTTAGCAGCTAGCGGGGGGGAGACCCAGTACTTC. Translation gives CASSLAASGGETQYF. The full variable domain, with the rest looked up from reference TRBV11-3 and TRBJ2-5, is EAGVVQSPRYKIIEKKQPVAFWCNPISGHNTLYWYLQNLGQGPELLIRYENEEAVDDSQLPKDRFSAERLKGVDSTLKIQPAELGDSAVYLCASSLAASGGETQYFGPGTRLLVL.

The chain couples TRBV6-5 to TRBJ1-2, with TRBD1 matching 7 bases. This CDR3 has 15 residues. The J segment lost 2 bases and the V segment lost 0 bases, leaving 3 bases of the junction unmatched. CDR1 and CDR2 from the germline V gene are MNHEY and SVGAGI. The CDR3 DNA is TGTGCCAGCAGTTACTCCGGGACAGTCAACTATGGCTACACCTTC. Its translation: CASSYSGTVNYGYTF.

The chain employs TRBV28 and TRBJ1-3; tentative D call: TRBD1 (5 bases). Trimming removed 6 bases from V and 0 bases from J, with 18 bases in between. The CDR3 totals 17 residues. Germline assignment: CDR1 MDHEN and CDR2 SYDVKM. The chain's CDR3 is CASRERTDRPSGNTIYF. In nucleotides, the CDR3 is TGTGCCAGCAGGGAGAGAACCGACAGACCCTCTGGAAACACCATATATTTT.

This rearrangement joins TRBV19 to TRBJ1-2; 7 bases match TRBD1. Germline V lookup: CDR1 LNHDA, CDR2 SQIVND (reference sequence). The CDR3 is made up of 14 amino acids. Trimming removed 6 bases from V and 14 bases from J; junction bases left unmatched: 18. The CDR3 sequence is CASRLDRTEKWGTF. The DNA of the CDR3 is TGTGCCAGTAGACTGGACAGGACCGAAAAATGGGGGACCTTC.

V gene TRBV4-2 combines with J gene TRBJ2-7; the match to TRBD2 covers 9 bases. The ends lost 0 bases at V and 0 bases at J; junction bases unmatched: 9. Germline lookup yields CDR1 LGHNA and CDR2 YNFKEQ. This CDR3 comprises 18 residues. The CDR3 nucleotides read TGTGCCAGCAGCCAAGATCCGGCTAGCGGGGTTTACTCCTACGAGCAGTACTTC. Encoded protein: CASSQDPASGVYSYEQYF.

V gene TRBV6-6 combines with J gene TRBJ1-1; 11 nucleotides line up with TRBD1. In germline, CDR1 is MNHNY, CDR2 SVGAGI (reference sequence). The CDR3 runs to 15 residues. The V and J ends lost 0 bases and 5 bases, in that order; junction bases with no gene match: 2. For the CDR3, the DNA is TGTGCCAGCAGTTACTCGGGACAGGGGGGTACTGAAGCTTTCTTT. This sequence encodes CASSYSGQGGTEAFF.

The chain links TRBV5-6 to TRBJ1-5; unclear D gene. Germline CDR1 reads SGHDT; CDR2 reads YYEEEE. Trimming took 0 bases from V and 0 from J, leaving 7 bases between them. The CDR3 sequence is 15 residues long. The CDR3 nucleotides read TGTGCCAGCAGCTTGGGAGGGTATAGCAATCAGCCCCAGCATTTT. Residues: CASSLGGYSNQPQHF.

The table lists this clone with a few counts. This chain connects TRBV30 to TRBJ2-3; D is possibly TRBD2 (6 bases). Trimming took 3 bases from V and 6 from J, leaving 13 bases between them. The germline CDR1 and CDR2 sequences are GTSNPN and SVGIG (reference sequence). The CDR3 length is 13 residues. CDR3 amino acids: CAWRGIGGDTQYF. Written as DNA, the CDR3 is TGTGCCTGGAGAGGTATAGGAGGGGATACGCAGTATTTT.

The CDR3 reads CASSLSVAGPSTDTQYF. CDR3 sequence (DNA): TGTGCCAGCAGCTTGTCCGTAGCGGGGCCCAGCACAGATACGCAGTATTTT. This chain connects TRBV11-3 to TRBJ2-3; 8 bases line up with TRBD2. The CDR3 loop spans 17 amino acids. V was clipped by 3 bases and J by 0 bases; unmatched bases: 8. Germline assignment: CDR1 SGHNT and CDR2 YENEEA.

This chain uses TRBV5-6 with TRBJ2-7; no reliable D call. The CDR3 is made up of 12 amino acids. Trimming took off 8 bases at V and 1 base at J, with 10 bases between the two ends. Germline loops: CDR1 SGHDT, CDR2 YYEEEE. The CDR3 sequence: CASKGGSYEQYF. In DNA, the CDR3 is TGTGCCAGTAAAGGCGGTTCCTACGAGCAGTACTTC.

This clone appeared once. The CDR3 sequence: CASSPSSPGSSYNEQFF. As DNA, the CDR3 is TGTGCCAGCAGCCCAAGTTCCCCGGGGAGCTCCTACAATGAGCAGTTCTTC. The gene calls are TRBV9 and TRBJ2-1, with a tentative D call TRBD2 (5 bases). V lost 4 bases to trimming and J lost 0 bases, with 17 bases between them. The CDR3 is made up of 17 amino acids. CDR1 and CDR2 from the germline V gene are SGDLS and YYNGEE.

This chain joins TRBV6-5 and TRBJ1-6, with D hard to call. The CDR3 totals 15 residues. V was pared by 2 bases and J by 7 bases, with 12 bases between. The germline V gene encodes CDR1 MNHEY and CDR2 SVGAGI. The CDR3 nucleotides read TGTGCCAGCAGTTACAAGAGGGAGGAGAATTCACCCCTCCACTTT. It codes for CASSYKREENSPLHF.

This clone showed up just a few times. The V call is TRBV28, the J call TRBJ2-5; perhaps TRBD2 as D (6 bases). CDR1 MDHEN and CDR2 SYDVKM come from the germline V gene. V was cut by 6 bases and J by 0 bases, with 14 bases left in between. The CDR3 is 15 residues long. The chain's CDR3 is CASSLRDSYQETQYF. The DNA for the CDR3 is TGTGCCAGCAGCCTGAGGGACTCCTACCAAGAGACCCAGTACTTC.

The chain recombines TRBV11-1 with TRBJ2-5, with 8 bases that match TRBD1. J gave up 4 bases and V 1 base, and 5 bases lay outside the gene matches. The CDR3 totals 15 residues. The germline gives CDR1 SGHAT, CDR2 FQDESV (reference sequence). Here the CDR3 DNA reads TGTGCCAGCAGCTTAGGCAGGGGGCGGGGAGAGACCCAGTACTTC. Amino acid sequence: CASSLGRGRGETQYF. Looking up the rest from reference TRBV11-1 and TRBJ2-5 gives the full variable domain: EAEVAQSPRYKITEKSQAVAFWCDPISGHATLYWYRQILGQGPELLVQFQDESVVDDSQLPKDRFSAERLKGVDSTLKIQPAELGDSAMYLCASSLGRGRGETQYFGPGTRLLVL.

As DNA, the CDR3 is TGTGCCAGCTCACCACCGTACTCAGGGAACTATGGCTACACCTTC. Translation: CASSPPYSGNYGYTF. V is TRBV18 and J is TRBJ1-2, with D possibly matching TRBD1 (5 bases). V lost 0 bases, J lost 2 bases, and 10 bases lay in between. The CDR3 contains 15 residues. Germline CDR1 KGHSH, CDR2 LQKENI.

The V and J genes are TRBV12-5 and TRBJ1-3; D possibly corresponds to TRBD1 (5 bases). Germline CDR1 is LGHNT and CDR2 is FRNRAP. Trimming removed 1 base at V and 0 bases at J, with 10 bases between. CDR3 length: 16 amino acids. The CDR3 reads CASGLEADSSGNTIYF. The CDR3 bases are TGTGCTAGTGGTTTGGAAGCCGACAGCTCTGGAAACACCATATATTTT.

The chain couples TRBV7-2 to TRBJ2-1; D possibly corresponds to TRBD2 (6 bases). This CDR3 comprises 15 residues. Germline values: CDR1 SGHTA, CDR2 FQGNSA. Trimming removed 2 bases from V and 11 bases from J, with 19 bases in between. The CDR3 region has the DNA TGTGCCAGCAGCTTATTTTTAACGGCGGGGTCTAAGCAGTTCTTC. Translating gives CASSLFLTAGSKQFF.

This chain connects TRBV6-1 to TRBJ2-7, with a possible D match to TRBD1 (6 bases). The CDR3 loop spans 14 amino acids. Germline CDR1 is MNHNS and CDR2 is SASEGT. V gave up 3 bases and J gave up 3 bases, with 12 bases separating them. CDR3 amino acids: CASSENRAGYEQYF. The CDR3 DNA sequence: TGTGCCAGCAGTGAGAACAGGGCGGGCTACGAGCAGTACTTC.

With regard to this clone: The junction shows a germline mismatch at one end, possibly a read error. The chain is built from TRBV7-9 and TRBJ2-7; 9 positions match TRBD1. Germline loops: CDR1 SEHNR, CDR2 FQNEAQ (reference sequence). The CDR3 extends over 15 amino acids. CDR3 sequence: CSSSHTGQGLYEQYF. The DNA for the CDR3 is TGTTCCAGCAGCCACACGGGACAGGGTTTATACGAGCAGTACTTC.